This section outlines one TCR beta chain sequence together with its context. Produced via immunoSEQ multiplex PCR; TCRdb's table is partial and in-frame only. The sample has around 300,000 clones; about 90% are singletons. Germline V gene lookup returns CDR1 SNHLY and CDR2 FYNNEI. The CDR3 is 14 amino acids. V was cut by 8 bases and J by 1 base, with 14 bases left in between. This record belongs to a study of blood T cell repertoires in COVID-19. The rearrangement uses TRBV2 and TRBJ2-5, with D possibly matching TRBD2 (5 bases). This receptor was taken from a woman aged 40 to 50 with COVID-19, enrolled during active disease. The specimen sequenced was peripheral blood. The CDR3 is CASVWDRGQETQYF. CDR3 sequence (DNA): TGTGCCAGCGTGTGGGATCGGGGCCAAGAGACCCAGTACTTC.